This is a list of T cell receptor beta chains from one sample in a study of cytomegalovirus exposure and HLA in healthy donors. Clones were read by immunoSEQ multiplex PCR, and TCRdb kept only the in-frame ones, dropping some. Found here are under 150,000 clones, about 80% of them singletons; the top ten hold around 4.1%. Sequenced material: PBMCs. Receptors were obtained from a man aged 35 to 55 in good health and CMV-seropositive. The CDR3 runs from the conserved cysteine through the conserved F or W. The order of the fields is D gene, clone size, J gene, V gene, CDR3 DNA, CDR3 protein. D genes are given only for firm matches. Clone size is given for some rows only: seen once, a few or many times, or a class if the clone is expanded.

D gene: .; clone size: .; J gene: TRBJ1-5; V gene: TRBV6-1; CDR3 DNA: TGTGCCAGCAGTGAATGGGGAGCGGGCAATCAGCCCCAGCATTTT; CDR3 protein: CASSEWGAGNQPQHF
D gene: TRBD2; clone size: .; J gene: TRBJ2-7; V gene: TRBV4-1; CDR3 DNA: TGCGCCAGCAGCCCGCGGGAGTTTCCCTACGAGCAGTACTTC; CDR3 protein: CASSPREFPYEQYF
D gene: TRBD1; clone size: .; J gene: TRBJ1-1; V gene: TRBV27; CDR3 DNA: TGTGCCAGCAGTCCGGGACAGGGTCACACTGAAGCTTTCTTT; CDR3 protein: CASSPGQGHTEAFF
D gene: .; clone size: .; J gene: TRBJ2-2; V gene: TRBV10-3; CDR3 DNA: TGTGCCGTGCTACAGGGACGGGGCACCGGGGAGCTGTTTTTT; CDR3 protein: CAVLQGRGTGELFF
D gene: TRBD1; clone size: few; J gene: TRBJ1-2; V gene: TRBV6-5; CDR3 DNA: TGTGCCAGCAGGACAGGGGGCTATGGCTACACCTTC; CDR3 protein: CASRTGGYGYTF
D gene: .; clone size: .; J gene: TRBJ1-2; V gene: TRBV4-1; CDR3 DNA: TGCGCCAGCAGCCAAGAGAGGGGGAATAACTATGGCTACACCTTC; CDR3 protein: CASSQERGNNYGYTF
D gene: TRBD1; clone size: .; J gene: TRBJ1-5; V gene: TRBV5-6; CDR3 DNA: TGTGCCAGCAGCCCCGGACAGGGCACTGGCAATCAGCCCCAGCATTTT; CDR3 protein: CASSPGQGTGNQPQHF
D gene: TRBD1; clone size: .; J gene: TRBJ2-7; V gene: TRBV5-4; CDR3 DNA: TGTGCCAGCAGCTACGGGACAGGCACCTACGAGCAGTACTTC; CDR3 protein: CASSYGTGTYEQYF
D gene: .; clone size: once; J gene: TRBJ1-2; V gene: TRBV6-5; CDR3 DNA: TGTGCCAGCAGGGGGTGGGGCGATGGCTACACCTTC; CDR3 protein: CASRGWGDGYTF
D gene: TRBD1; clone size: .; J gene: TRBJ1-2; V gene: TRBV9; CDR3 DNA: TGTGCCAGCAGCTTCCCTCGGACAGGGGGCCCCGATGGCTACACCTTC; CDR3 protein: CASSFPRTGGPDGYTF
D gene: TRBD1; clone size: .; J gene: TRBJ1-6; V gene: TRBV27; CDR3 DNA: TGTGCCAGCAGTTTGACAGGGCGTTCACCCCTCCACTTT; CDR3 protein: CASSLTGRSPLHF
D gene: TRBD1; clone size: .; J gene: TRBJ1-5; V gene: TRBV28; CDR3 DNA: TGTGCCAGCAGTACAGGGGGAGGTTTGTATCAGCCCCAGCATTTT; CDR3 protein: CASSTGGGLYQPQHF
D gene: TRBD2; clone size: .; J gene: TRBJ2-5; V gene: TRBV4-1; CDR3 DNA: TGCGCCAGCAGCCACCCGGGACTAGCGGGGGGGGCGTACCAAGAGACCCAGTACTTC; CDR3 protein: CASSHPGLAGGAYQETQYF
D gene: TRBD2; clone size: .; J gene: TRBJ2-3; V gene: TRBV2; CDR3 DNA: TGTGCCAGCAATCGGGGGACTAGCGGGCCAAGGGATACGCAGTATTTT; CDR3 protein: CASNRGTSGPRDTQYF
D gene: .; clone size: .; J gene: TRBJ2-7; V gene: TRBV5-8; CDR3 DNA: TGTGCCAGCAGCTACTCCGGGACCTACGAGCAGTACTTC; CDR3 protein: CASSYSGTYEQYF
D gene: .; clone size: .; J gene: TRBJ2-7; V gene: TRBV7-9; CDR3 DNA: TGTGCCAGCAGCTTAAGCCGAGGAGGCGAGCAGTACTTC; CDR3 protein: CASSLSRGGEQYF
D gene: TRBD1; clone size: .; J gene: TRBJ1-1; V gene: TRBV10-3; CDR3 DNA: TGTGCCATCAGTGCGGGACAGGGTTGGACTGAAGCTTTCTTT; CDR3 protein: CAISAGQGWTEAFF
D gene: .; clone size: .; J gene: TRBJ2-7; V gene: TRBV7-9; CDR3 DNA: TGTTCCAGCAGCTTGTTGTCAGGGGGAGGCGAGCAGTACTTC; CDR3 protein: CSSSLLSGGGEQYF
D gene: .; clone size: .; J gene: TRBJ1-6; V gene: TRBV12-5; CDR3 DNA: TGTGCTAGTGGCGAACAGGGCGGTTCACCCCTCCACTTT; CDR3 protein: CASGEQGGSPLHF
D gene: .; clone size: .; J gene: TRBJ2-5; V gene: TRBV2; CDR3 DNA: TGTGCCACCCGGGGAAGCGAGACCCAGTACTTC; CDR3 protein: CATRGSETQYF
D gene: .; clone size: .; J gene: TRBJ2-5; V gene: TRBV7-2; CDR3 DNA: TGTGCCAGCAGCCGCGTGAGGCAGGGAGGAGAGACCCAGTACTTC; CDR3 protein: CASSRVRQGGETQYF
D gene: TRBD1; clone size: .; J gene: TRBJ1-1; V gene: TRBV5-6; CDR3 DNA: TGTGCCAGCAGAATGACAGGGGAGATCACTGAAGCTTTCTTT; CDR3 protein: CASRMTGEITEAFF
D gene: .; clone size: .; J gene: TRBJ1-2; V gene: TRBV29-1; CDR3 DNA: TGCAGCGTTGCACGAATACAGAGGACAGCTGATGGCTACACCTTC; CDR3 protein: CSVARIQRTADGYTF
D gene: .; clone size: .; J gene: TRBJ1-2; V gene: TRBV29-1; CDR3 DNA: TGCAGCGTTGAAGGCCAGGTCTATGGCTACACCTTC; CDR3 protein: CSVEGQVYGYTF
D gene: .; clone size: .; J gene: TRBJ2-7; V gene: TRBV28; CDR3 DNA: TGTGCCAGCAGTTTGGGAGGCGGGGCCTCTTACGAGCAGTACTTC; CDR3 protein: CASSLGGGASYEQYF
D gene: .; clone size: .; J gene: TRBJ2-6; V gene: TRBV4-1; CDR3 DNA: TGCGCCAGCAGCCGCAAAGGGGGGGCAGTAGGGCCCTCTGGGGCCAACGTCCTGACTTTC; CDR3 protein: CASSRKGGAVGPSGANVLTF
D gene: .; clone size: .; J gene: TRBJ2-5; V gene: TRBV15; CDR3 DNA: TGTGCCACCAGCAGAGATCTAGGGGGAAAACAAGAGACCCAGTACTTC; CDR3 protein: CATSRDLGGKQETQYF
D gene: .; clone size: .; J gene: TRBJ2-1; V gene: TRBV5-6; CDR3 DNA: TGTGCCAGCAGCTGGCCCGGACTGAAGGATGAGCAGTTCTTC; CDR3 protein: CASSWPGLKDEQFF
D gene: TRBD1; clone size: .; J gene: TRBJ1-6; V gene: TRBV4-3; CDR3 DNA: TGCGCCAGCAGCCAAGATTCCGACAGGGCCACACCCCTCCACTTT; CDR3 protein: CASSQDSDRATPLHF
D gene: TRBD1; clone size: once; J gene: TRBJ1-3; V gene: TRBV9; CDR3 DNA: TGTGCCAGCAGCCCCCAACAGGGGACGACTGGAAACACCATATATTTT; CDR3 protein: CASSPQQGTTGNTIYF
D gene: .; clone size: once; J gene: TRBJ2-5; V gene: TRBV9; CDR3 DNA: TGTGCCAGCAGCGTAGAAGTGGGGGGTAGGGAGACCCAGTACTTC; CDR3 protein: CASSVEVGGRETQYF
D gene: .; clone size: once; J gene: TRBJ2-4; V gene: TRBV2; CDR3 DNA: TGTGCCAGCAGTGATGGGGCTATCGGCATTCAGTACTTC; CDR3 protein: CASSDGAIGIQYF
D gene: .; clone size: .; J gene: TRBJ2-7; V gene: TRBV5-1; CDR3 DNA: TGCGCCAGCAGCCCCGGAGGAGGGTTCCACGAGCAGTACTTC; CDR3 protein: CASSPGGGFHEQYF
D gene: .; clone size: .; J gene: TRBJ2-1; V gene: TRBV23-1; CDR3 DNA: TGCGCCAGCAGTCAATTCGGAGGGGCCTCCTACAATGAGCAGTTCTTC; CDR3 protein: CASSQFGGASYNEQFF
D gene: .; clone size: once; J gene: TRBJ1-2; V gene: TRBV6-5; CDR3 DNA: TGTGCCAGCAGTCGCAGGGGTTGGAGTAACTATGGCTACACCTTC; CDR3 protein: CASSRRGWSNYGYTF
D gene: TRBD1; clone size: .; J gene: TRBJ2-5; V gene: TRBV5-1; CDR3 DNA: TGCGCCAGCAGCTTGACAGGGGGCAGCCAAGAGACCCAGTACTTC; CDR3 protein: CASSLTGGSQETQYF
D gene: TRBD1; clone size: .; J gene: TRBJ2-3; V gene: TRBV7-3; CDR3 DNA: TGTGCCAGTAGCCGGGGACAGGCTAACACAGATACGCAGTATTTT; CDR3 protein: CASSRGQANTDTQYF
D gene: TRBD2; clone size: .; J gene: TRBJ2-7; V gene: TRBV11-1; CDR3 DNA: TGTGCCAGCAGCCCAGAGCGGGGGTTTACCCGCGAGCAGTACTTC; CDR3 protein: CASSPERGFTREQYF
D gene: TRBD1; clone size: .; J gene: TRBJ1-1; V gene: TRBV7-9; CDR3 DNA: TGTTCCAGCAGCAATACAGGGGCATCCACTGAAGCTTTCTTT; CDR3 protein: CSSSNTGASTEAFF
D gene: .; clone size: few; J gene: TRBJ2-5; V gene: TRBV30; CDR3 DNA: TGTGCCTGGACCCCCGGGAGAGCGGGCACGGAGACCCAGTACTTC; CDR3 protein: CAWTPGRAGTETQYF
D gene: .; clone size: few; J gene: TRBJ1-2; V gene: TRBV5-6; CDR3 DNA: TGTGCCAGCAGCCGCCGGGGGGGCTACAGTGGCTATGGCTACACCTTC; CDR3 protein: CASSRRGGYSGYGYTF
D gene: TRBD1; clone size: .; J gene: TRBJ2-7; V gene: TRBV5-4; CDR3 DNA: TGTGCCAGCTCCCTGGCAGGGGGCCCCTACGAGCAGTACTTC; CDR3 protein: CASSLAGGPYEQYF
D gene: TRBD2; clone size: few; J gene: TRBJ2-3; V gene: TRBV10-3; CDR3 DNA: TGTGCCATCACCACGGGACTAGCGAGCACAGATACGCAGTATTTT; CDR3 protein: CAITTGLASTDTQYF
D gene: .; clone size: .; J gene: TRBJ2-1; V gene: TRBV5-1; CDR3 DNA: TGCGCCAGCAGCTTGGCCGCGGGGGCGGGGCAGTTCTTC; CDR3 protein: CASSLAAGAGQFF
D gene: TRBD2; clone size: .; J gene: TRBJ2-2; V gene: TRBV4-3; CDR3 DNA: TGCGCCAGCAGCCACCCATCGGGACTAGCGCCGAACACCGGGGAGCTGTTTTTT; CDR3 protein: CASSHPSGLAPNTGELFF
D gene: .; clone size: .; J gene: TRBJ1-1; V gene: TRBV19; CDR3 DNA: TGTGCCAGTAGTATCTGGGGGCGCTTGGTGAACACTGAAGCTTTCTTT; CDR3 protein: CASSIWGRLVNTEAFF
D gene: TRBD1; clone size: .; J gene: TRBJ2-3; V gene: TRBV4-1; CDR3 DNA: TGCGCCAGCAGCCTCTTGGACAGGGGAGGCACAGATACGCAGTATTTT; CDR3 protein: CASSLLDRGGTDTQYF